The TCR beta chain under discussion was sequenced for a study of blood T cell repertoires in COVID-19 (dated by TCRdb to 2020 to 2022). In the study overall: The collaborator samples originated in the United States, Italy and Spain and spanned the acute and convalescent phases of COVID-19. The material from the prospective study consisted of cDNA or gDNA derived from T cells, B-cell-depleted T cells, or PBMCs. Subjects who had been exposed to COVID-19, were actively infected with it, or had recovered from it provided the deeply sampled blood TCRbeta repertoires that made up the dataset. The repertoires were made available in a free public database intended to serve as a resource for research on the immune response to SARS-CoV-2. The samples were drawn from the first 160 participants of the ongoing ImmuneRACE study and from over a thousand subjects provided by 6 global collaborators. Sample metadata almost always included a de-identified subject ID, COVID-19 status, age in years and sex. HLA class I and class II types, where available, came from metadata supplied by the sample provider rather than from assay-based typing. Here is what the overall study found, with its caveats: The quantity of clinical and demographic metadata differed by source and by participant and was supplied without curation.

Taken from the germline V gene, the CDR1 and CDR2 loops are MGHRA and YSYEKL. Ends trimmed: V by 0 bases, J by 2 bases; bases unmatched to a gene: 16. From its cysteine to its phenylalanine, the CDR3 spans 20 amino acids. The retained sequence is limited to the CDR3, 60 bases, with the frame set at the first base. TCRbeta CDR3 regions were amplified from genomic DNA using the immunoSEQ Assay, a bias-controlled multiplex PCR. The published analysis was carried out like this. The number of nucleated cells in each sample was estimated from the amplification of reference gene primers within the assay. Sequence reads were collapsed and filtered to measure the absolute abundance of every unique TCRbeta CDR3 rearrangement. For each sample, productive Simpson clonality was calculated by taking the square root of Simpson's diversity index across productive rearrangements. The clones in this table, taken by TCRdb from immuneACCESS, are in-frame only. Not every clone is retained; where verified, under half of the shortfall comes from an unresolved V gene, and the cause of the rest is unknown. V, J and clone size are those of that table, while D and trimming were read from the DNA. The table for this sample lists about 120,000 clones; 90% of them were counted only once. The ten most abundant clones make up about 3.8% of the sample.

As regards this clone: This clone's antigen is unknown. Base qualities are not at hand, and no much larger clone is one base apart.

In Seattle, one collaborating source enrolled patients while the infection was active and tracked those patients longitudinally over the course of disease. Collaborating institutions collected whole blood in K2EDTA tubes following their own protocols. For TCRbeta analysis, collaborator samples were shipped as frozen whole blood, as isolated PBMCs, or as DNA extracted from either sample type. This receptor chain uses TRBV4-1 and TRBJ2-3, with 8 bases matching TRBD2. The sequenced sample was peripheral blood. This clonotype originated in a woman aged 55-70 years with COVID-19, enrolled during active disease. The nucleotides read TGCGCCAGCAGCCAAGAGCTTGCAGCGGGGGTACGACTGGTCACAGATACGCAGTATTTT. Its protein reads: CASSQELAAGVRLVTDTQYF.